This T cell receptor (beta chain) was identified in a study of T cells in Graves' hyperthyroidism and ophthalmopathy. Looking at the study overall: At initial diagnosis, before any treatment had begun, peripheral blood was obtained.

On this clonotype itself: The antigen is not known.

Study findings and constraints: Ophthalmopathy, which appeared later, was predicted by the model a median about 6 months before onset. Blood also carried most thyroid clonotypes expanded above 0.001.

Clinical symptoms, serum thyroxine, TRAb, thyroid ultrasound and orbital computed tomography informed diagnoses. Amplification yielded TCR beta CDR3 regions, with RNA transcripts as the source. First-round RT-PCR targeting the TCR CDR3 was performed with the HTBI primer set. MiXCR, applied by TCRdb to the multiplex PCR reads, yields one record per CDR3 protein. The sample consists of fewer than 550,000 distinct CDR3 sequences, roughly a quarter of them appearing once. The CDR3 extends over 16 amino acids. Germline CDR1 reads SNHLY; CDR2 reads FYNNEI. J lost 0 bases, V lost 3 bases, and 4 bases had no gene match.

Sequences were obtained from blood. This TCR derives from a woman aged 30 to 39 with Graves' ophthalmopathy. The chain links TRBV2 to TRBJ1-5; TRBD1 matches 8 bases. The CDR3: CASSDPDRDSNQPQHF. DNA for the CDR3: TGTGCCAGCAGTGATCCGGACAGGGATAGCAATCAGCCCCAGCATTTT.